This TCR beta chain is from a study of cytomegalovirus exposure and HLA in healthy donors. Primers for the PCR totalled 60 Vbeta and 13 Jbeta. The protocol was immunoSEQ multiplex PCR, while the TCRdb copy is restricted to in-frame clones and leaves out a portion. The listing contains about 210,000 clones. Study outcomes and limitations: One cluster of highly shared sequence variants probably arose as a sequencing artifact. Across donors, sequencing depth was assumed by presence/absence analyses to be roughly uniform.

As to this clone: Its matching antigen is unknown.

The sequenced material came from PBMCs. The TCR was taken from a woman in her twenties or thirties in good health and CMV-seropositive.

CDR3 in DNA: TGCGCCAGCAGCCAAGATCGTTTAGGGGGCACTGAAGCTTTCTTT. Its translation is CASSQDRLGGTEAFF. This chain links TRBV4-1 with TRBJ1-1; perhaps TRBD1 as D (6 bases). Deletions cut 0 bases from V and 4 bases from J, with 12 bases between. The CDR3 runs to 15 residues. Germline CDR1 reads MGHRA; CDR2 reads YSYEKL.